The 19 T cell receptor beta chains presented below share a single source sample, sequenced in a study of blood T cells in healthy people across ages. Through a sample-barcoded 5' primer and a J-beta primer mix, a second PCR was run for roughly 7 to 12 cycles. TCRdb processed the 5' RACE reads anew with MiXCR; each CDR3 protein has one entry. The sample lists 700,000 to 900,000 distinct CDR3 sequences, about 48% occurring once. Sample: blood. The receptors were sampled from a man older than 75 in good health.

In this sample, this clonotype turned up a few times. The chain uses TRBV24-1 and TRBJ2-5; 7 nucleotides match TRBD2. CDR3 length: 14 residues. V lost 4 bases to trimming and J lost 7 bases; unmatched junction nucleotides: 8. The V gene's germline CDR1 is KGHDR and CDR2 SFDVKD. CDR3 amino acids: CATSEGGSKGTQYF. The CDR3 DNA follows: TGTGCCACCAGTGAGGGGGGGTCTAAGGGGACCCAGTACTTC.

The gene calls are TRBV24-1 and TRBJ2-1, with 7 bases identical to TRBD1. Trimming at V came to 4 bases and at J to 6 bases, leaving 8 bases not matched to a gene. This CDR3 region has 15 residues. Germline V gene data show CDR1 as KGHDR and CDR2 as SFDVKD. The CDR3 DNA sequence: TGTGCCACCAGTGACCCCGGACAGGCGGGCAATGAGCAGTTCTTC. Encoded protein: CATSDPGQAGNEQFF.

The V gene is TRBV12-3 or TRBV12-4, the J gene TRBJ2-1, with 9 bases that match TRBD2. Germline trimming cut 6 bases from V and 5 bases from J; bases unmatched to any gene: 17. The CDR3 has 18 residues. Here the CDR3 DNA reads TGTGCCAGCAGACATCGCCCGAGCGGGGGGCCGCGAGACAATGAGCAGTTCTTC. Residues: CASRHRPSGGPRDNEQFF.

There are a few counts of this clonotype. V is TRBV5-1 and J is TRBJ2-7; the D gene could be TRBD1 or TRBD2 (6 bases each). From germline, CDR1 is SGHRS and CDR2 YFSETQ. V lost 0 bases to trimming and J lost 5 bases, with 9 bases between them. The CDR3 loop spans 13 amino acids. The CDR3 DNA sequence: TGCGCCAGCAGCTTGGAGGGGGGCCACGAGCAGTACTTC. Translation: CASSLEGGHEQYF.

This clonotype was picked up many times. J is TRBJ1-2 and V is TRBV6-2 or TRBV6-3, with D unclear. CDR3 size: 14 residues. V lost 6 bases and J lost 1, with 12 bases in between. From germline, CDR1 is MNHEY and CDR2 SVGEGT. CDR3 protein: CASRPNRDNYGYTF. The CDR3 DNA reads as TGTGCCAGCAGGCCAAACAGAGATAACTATGGCTACACCTTC.

In this sample, this clonotype turned up many times. The chain is built from TRBV29-1 and TRBJ2-3; 10 bases line up with TRBD2. This CDR3 has 14 residues. Looked up from germline, CDR1 is SQVTM and CDR2 is ANQGSEA. The J segment lost 2 bases and the V segment lost 6 bases, leaving 5 bases of the junction unmatched. This CDR3 is CSVGTSDITDTQYF. The DNA of the CDR3 is TGCAGCGTCGGGACTAGCGATATCACAGATACGCAGTATTTT.

As regards this clonotype: Compared with germline, one end of the junction differs, possibly owing to a read error. V and J are TRBV20-1 and TRBJ2-7; D unclear. The germline V gene has CDR1 DFQATT and CDR2 SNEGSKA (reference sequence). This CDR3 comprises 15 residues. The CDR3 coding sequence is TGCAGTGTTAGAGATCGGCCCACGAGCTCCTACGAGCAGTACTTC. Protein sequence: CSVRDRPTSSYEQYF.

This chain connects TRBV28 to TRBJ1-2; 7 nucleotides match TRBD1. Trimming removed 10 bases from V and 8 bases from J; junction bases left unmatched: 10. CDR3 length equals 12 residues. CDR1 is MDHEN and CDR2 is SYDVKM in the germline V gene. The CDR3 loop reads CANRDSWEGYTF. Here the CDR3 DNA reads TGTGCCAACCGGGACAGCTGGGAAGGCTACACCTTC.

The rearrangement uses TRBV12-3 or TRBV12-4 and TRBJ2-1; D ambiguous. Trimming pared 1 base from V and 7 bases from J, leaving 14 bases between. The CDR3 extends over 15 amino acids. CDR3 nucleotide sequence: TGTGCCAGCAGTTTAGACGGTGTAAGGGTAAATGAGCAGTTCTTC. Its translation: CASSLDGVRVNEQFF.

The chain carries TRBV7-8 and TRBJ2-7, with 11 bases identical to TRBD2. Germline CDR1 is SGHVS and CDR2 is FQNEAQ. The length of the CDR3 is 16 residues. With V trimmed by 0 bases and J by 2 bases, 3 bases remained unmatched. CDR3 sequence reads: CASSLALLAGAYEQYF. CDR3 DNA sequence: TGTGCCAGCAGCTTAGCGTTACTAGCGGGGGCCTACGAGCAGTACTTC.

The rearrangement uses TRBV15 and TRBJ2-6, with 7 positions matching TRBD1. The ends lost 5 bases at V and 2 bases at J; junction bases unmatched: 6. The V gene's germline CDR1 is LNHNV and CDR2 YYDKDF (reference sequence). The CDR3 totals 16 residues. CDR3 bases: TGTGCCACCAGCGGACAGGTCCAACCTGGGGCCAACGTCCTGACTTTC. Translation: CATSGQVQPGANVLTF.

This sequence joins TRBV11-2 and TRBJ2-1, with a tentative D call TRBD2 (6 bases). The CDR3 runs 15 residues. The ends were cut back, 2 bases at V and 4 bases at J, with 12 bases in the middle. CDR1 is SGHAT, CDR2 FQNNGV, per germline. The CDR3 DNA reads as TGTGCCAGCAGCTTAAACGGGAGAATTTACAATGAGCAGTTCTTC. This gives the protein CASSLNGRIYNEQFF.

This clonotype has more than one count but fewer than ten. The junction shows a germline mismatch at one end, possibly a read error. V and J are TRBV20-1 and TRBJ2-1; 7 nucleotides match TRBD2. Germline CDR1 and CDR2: DFQATT and SNEGSKA (reference sequence). The CDR3 covers 14 residues. DNA for the CDR3: TGTAGTGCTAGGCCTAGCGGTACCTACAATGAGCAGTTCTTC. Protein: CSARPSGTYNEQFF.

V is TRBV5-1 and J is TRBJ1-2, with 9 nucleotides matching TRBD1. The V gene's germline CDR1 is SGHRS and CDR2 YFSETQ. V gave up 4 bases and J gave up 4 bases; unmatched junction bases: 17. The CDR3 covers 18 residues. DNA of the CDR3: TGCGCCAGCAGCCGGGCCGGGACAGGGCCCAGAAATAGCTATGGCTACACCTTC. The encoded protein is CASSRAGTGPRNSYGYTF.

This clonotype was seen just once. V usage is TRBV20-1 and J usage is TRBJ1-5; tentative D call: TRBD1 (5 bases). The CDR3 loop spans 14 amino acids. From germline, CDR1 is DFQATT and CDR2 SNEGSKA (reference sequence). The V end was cut by 4 bases, the J end by 0 bases, with 10 bases between. The CDR3 region has the DNA TGCAGTGCTAACGGGGGGTATAGCAATCAGCCCCAGCATTTT. It codes for CSANGGYSNQPQHF.

This clonotype was seen a handful of times. The rearrangement uses TRBV12-3 or TRBV12-4 and TRBJ2-7, with a tentative D call TRBD1 (5 bases). The V and J ends lost 4 bases and 2 bases respectively, with 12 bases between them. The CDR3 consists of 14 residues. The CDR3 here is CASSSRTYTYEQYF. CDR3 in DNA: TGTGCCAGCAGTTCTCGGACATACACCTACGAGCAGTACTTC.

The genes are TRBV4-1 and TRBJ1-6, with TRBD1 as a possible D gene (6 bases). Germline CDR1 and CDR2: MGHRA and YSYEKL. V gave up 6 bases and J gave up 10 bases, with 22 bases separating them. This CDR3 spans 16 amino acids. CDR3 nucleotide sequence: TGCGCCAGCAGTCCACTAGGACAGCCTCCCGACTCACCCCTCCACTTT. This translates into CASSPLGQPPDSPLHF.

As regards this clonotype: One end of the junction is discordant with germline, which a read error may explain. This rearrangement joins TRBV7-7 to TRBJ2-5, with 15 bases fitting TRBD2. The CDR3 sequence is 18 residues long. Germline V gives CDR1 SSHAT, CDR2 FNYEAQ (reference sequence). The CDR3 DNA reads as TGTGCTAGCAGTTGGGGACTAGCGGGAGGTGTAAGGCAAGAGACCCAGTACTTC. Translated: CASSWGLAGGVRQETQYF.

This chain connects TRBV12-3 or TRBV12-4 to TRBJ2-5; D possibly corresponds to TRBD2 (6 bases). The CDR3 loop spans 15 amino acids. Trimming left V 6 bases short and J 2 bases short, with 16 bases between. The CDR3 DNA reads as TGTGCCAGCAGCCATCCGGGGGACGGACAAGAGACCCAGTACTTC. Protein sequence: CASSHPGDGQETQYF.